The 32 T cell receptor beta chains below come from one sample, sequenced in a study of T cell changes during pregnancy in multiple sclerosis. Method: immunoSEQ multiplex PCR; TCRdb's copy keeps in-frame clones and lacks some. The sample carries about 98,000 clones, around 90% recorded once. Sequenced here: peripheral blood, sampled after pregnancy. Receptors originate from a female donor in good health, enrolled as a control in a pregnancy study.

The chain employs TRBV27 and TRBJ2-1; TRBD1 agrees at 10 bases. J was trimmed by 10 bases and V by 6 bases; bases with no gene match: 9. CDR1 is MNHEY, CDR2 SMNVEV, per germline (reference sequence). The length of the CDR3 is 14 residues. The CDR3 is CASSWDRGTLEQFF. CDR3 coding DNA: TGTGCCAGCAGCTGGGACAGGGGAACTTTAGAGCAGTTCTTC.

The chain employs TRBV4-1 and TRBJ1-4; no clear D. The V end lost 0 bases, the J end lost 3 bases, and 14 bases lay between the germline ends. Per germline, CDR1 MGHRA and CDR2 YSYEKL. The CDR3 has 17 residues. The CDR3 region is CASSQEGIRLSNEKLFF. DNA for the CDR3: TGCGCCAGCAGCCAAGAGGGCATACGCCTGTCTAATGAAAAACTGTTTTTT.

This sequence joins TRBV14 and TRBJ1-2; D might be TRBD1 (6 bases). There are 13 residues in the CDR3. V was cut by 4 bases and J by 5 bases, with 11 bases left in between. Germline CDR1 reads SGHDN; CDR2 reads FVKESK. The CDR3 DNA reads TGTGCCAGCAGCCGAACAGGGATATATGGCTACACCTTC. Its protein product is CASSRTGIYGYTF.

The chain employs TRBV5-1 and TRBJ1-1, with TRBD1 matching over 7 bases. CDR3 length equals 14 residues. Germline V gives CDR1 SGHRS, CDR2 YFSETQ. V shed 7 bases and J 1 base; nucleotides not matched to a gene: 7. CDR3 in amino acids: CASGNRGQNTEAFF. CDR3 DNA sequence: TGCGCCAGCGGAAACAGGGGCCAGAACACTGAAGCTTTCTTT. Full variable domain (missing parts from reference TRBV5-1 and TRBJ1-1): KAGVTQTPRYLIKTRGQQVTLSCSPISGHRSVSWYQQTPGQGLQFLFEYFSETQRNKGNFPGRFSGRQFSNSRSEMNVSTLELGDSALYLCASGNRGQNTEAFFGQGTRLTVV.

V is TRBV15 and J is TRBJ2-3, with 9 bases lining up with TRBD1. There are 15 residues in the CDR3. CDR1 is LNHNV and CDR2 is YYDKDF in the germline V gene (reference sequence). V was pared by 5 bases and J by 0 bases, with 3 bases of the junction left unmatched. The CDR3 region is CATSRGQGSTDTQYF. The CDR3 coding sequence is TGTGCCACCAGCCGGGGACAGGGAAGCACAGATACGCAGTATTTT.

The CDR3 loop reads CASSKGVGDSSYEQYF. The DNA of the CDR3 is TGTGCCAGCAGCAAAGGTGTAGGGGATAGCTCCTACGAGCAGTACTTC. V gene TRBV21-1 combines with J gene TRBJ2-7; TRBD1 reflects the table's D call only, with no check against the DNA. TRBV21-1 is labeled a pseudogene. The CDR3 totals 16 residues.

This clone is a singleton in its sample. This rearrangement joins TRBV10-3 to TRBJ2-1; D is perhaps TRBD1 (6 bases). Germline lookup yields CDR1 ENHRY and CDR2 SYGVKD. The CDR3 is made up of 15 amino acids. Trimming stripped 4 bases from V and 7 bases from J, with 17 bases between. The CDR3 here is CAISGRDKGPNEQFF. CDR3 sequence (DNA): TGTGCCATCAGTGGTAGGGACAAAGGGCCAAATGAGCAGTTCTTC.

The chain links TRBV6-5 to TRBJ2-1; D is possibly TRBD2 (6 bases). CDR1 and CDR2 from the germline V gene are MNHEY and SVGAGI. The V gene lost 0 bases and the J gene lost 7 bases, with 7 bases spanning the gap. The CDR3 is 13 amino acids. Written as DNA, the CDR3 is TGTGCCAGCAGTTACTCTAGCGGAAATGAGCAGTTCTTC. Translated: CASSYSSGNEQFF.

The CDR3 loop reads CASSREAGSSYNEQFF. For the CDR3, the DNA is TGTGCCAGCAGCCGCGAGGCGGGAAGCTCCTACAATGAGCAGTTCTTC. The rearrangement uses TRBV7-9 and TRBJ2-1, with D maybe TRBD2 (6 bases). The CDR3 has 16 amino acids. V shed 5 bases and J shed 0 bases, with 14 bases lying between them. CDR1 and CDR2 from the germline V gene are SEHNR and FQNEAQ (reference sequence).

V and J are TRBV5-4 and TRBJ2-1, with 8 nucleotides matching TRBD2. This CDR3 spans 15 amino acids. The germline V gene encodes CDR1 SGHNT and CDR2 YYREEE (reference sequence). The DNA of the CDR3 is TGTTTATCATCCGCTACTAGCGGCCATTACAATGAGCAGTTCTTC. Translation: CLSSATSGHYNEQFF.

Only one count was recorded for this clone. The rearrangement joins TRBV29-1 to TRBJ2-7, with TRBD2 identical over 10 bases. The germline V gene has CDR1 SQVTM and CDR2 ANQGSEA. The trim removed 1 base at V and 3 bases at J, leaving 9 bases unmatched. The CDR3 runs to 16 residues. For the CDR3, the DNA is TGCAGCGTTGAAGGTCCGCGAATAGCGGGAGGCTACGAGCAGTACTTC. It yields the protein CSVEGPRIAGGYEQYF.

The chain recombines TRBV5-5 with TRBJ2-3, with D maybe TRBD2 (6 bases). Germline lookup yields CDR1 SGHKS and CDR2 YYEKEE (reference sequence). Between the trimmed V and J ends, which lost 0 bases and 9 bases, there was a span of 14 bases. This CDR3 contains 14 residues. CDR3 residues: CASSLGGTLLTQYF. The CDR3 nucleotides are TGTGCCAGCAGCTTGGGCGGGACCCTACTCACGCAGTATTTT.

The rearrangement uses TRBV14 and TRBJ2-1, with D unresolved. V was cut by 3 bases and J by 0 bases, with 9 bases left in between. CDR3 length: 15 residues. Germline V lookup: CDR1 SGHDN, CDR2 FVKESK. The CDR3 loop reads CASSQDPGSYNEQFF. CDR3 nucleotides: TGTGCCAGCAGCCAGGATCCAGGCTCCTACAATGAGCAGTTCTTC. Using reference TRBV14 and TRBJ2-1 for the parts outside the CDR3, the full variable domain is EAGVTQFPSHSVIEKGQTVTLRCDPISGHDNLYWYRRVMGKEIKFLLHFVKESKQDESGMPNNRFLAERTGGTYSTLKVQPAELEDSGVYFCASSQDPGSYNEQFFGPGTRLTVL.

The V gene is TRBV6-1, the J gene TRBJ2-7, with TRBD2 matching over 7 bases. V lost 2 bases and J lost 8; bases outside the gene matches: 12. CDR3 size: 15 residues. Germline-derived CDR1 and CDR2 are MNHNS and SASEGT. CDR3 DNA sequence: TGTGCCAGCAGTGAACGTCTCGGGGGGATGATCAAGCAGTACTTC. This encodes CASSERLGGMIKQYF.

This sequence joins TRBV15 and TRBJ2-3; TRBD1 matches 7 bases. Per germline, CDR1 LNHNV and CDR2 YYDKDF (reference sequence). V gave up 1 base and J gave up 0 bases; unmatched junction bases: 13. This CDR3 is 19 amino acids long. The CDR3 DNA reads as TGTGCCACCAGCAGAGCACCGACAGGGAGCGGCGGTAGCACAGATACGCAGTATTTT. Protein sequence: CATSRAPTGSGGSTDTQYF.

CDR3 coding DNA: TGTGCCAGCTCACCCGGGAGGGCCTACGAGCAGTACTTC. Translated, it gives CASSPGRAYEQYF. This chain joins TRBV18 and TRBJ2-7, with 8 bases matching TRBD2. The trim removed 3 bases at V and 2 bases at J, leaving 0 bases unmatched. CDR3 length: 13 residues. Germline V gene sequence: CDR1 KGHSH, CDR2 LQKENI.

The chain is built from TRBV6-5 and TRBJ1-3; maybe TRBD1 (6 bases). Per germline, CDR1 MNHEY and CDR2 SVGAGI. The V gene lost 6 bases and the J gene lost 4 bases, with 16 bases spanning the gap. This CDR3 has 15 residues. The CDR3 protein is CASRLGQREGNTIYF. CDR3 DNA sequence: TGTGCCAGCAGACTCGGACAGAGAGAAGGAAACACCATATATTTT.

Concerning this clone itself: Mismatch with germline at one junction end may stem from a read error. The chain carries TRBV4-1 and TRBJ1-6; D is ambiguous. The CDR3 runs to 17 residues. CDR1 is MGHRA, CDR2 YSYEKL, per germline. Here the CDR3 reads CASGQDAVGFYNSPLHF. CDR3 nucleotide sequence: TGCGCCAGCGGCCAAGATGCTGTCGGGTTCTATAATTCACCCCTCCACTTT.

Here the CDR3 DNA reads TGTGCCAGCAGTTTATGGGACAGGGGGGACTCTGGGGCCAACGTCCTGACTTTC. Its protein product is CASSLWDRGDSGANVLTF. The gene calls are TRBV28 and TRBJ2-6; 10 positions agree with TRBD1. With 0 bases clipped from V and 0 bases from J, the junction kept 2 bases outside the gene matches. CDR3 length: 18 residues. From germline, CDR1 is MDHEN and CDR2 SYDVKM. The full variable domain, with the rest looked up from reference TRBV28 and TRBJ2-6, is DVKVTQSSRYLVKRTGEKVFLECVQDMDHENMFWYRQDPGLGLRLIYFSYDVKMKEKGDIPEGYSVSREKKERFSLILESASTNQTSMYLCASSLWDRGDSGANVLTFGAGSRLTVL.

This chain connects TRBV21-1 to TRBJ2-1; the D call of TRBD2 is as the table states it, not checked on the DNA. TRBV21-1 is shown as a pseudogene. CDR3 length: 18 residues. As DNA, the CDR3 is TGTGCCAGCAGCAAAGTTCCGGGATGTCTTGCGAGGTTCTATGAGCAGTTCTTC. It codes for CASSKVPGCLARFYEQFF.

The V and J genes are TRBV27 and TRBJ2-3; D call uncertain. The V gene's germline CDR1 is MNHEY and CDR2 SMNVEV (reference sequence). The CDR3 contains 14 residues. V lost 2 bases and J lost 2, with 8 bases in between. CDR3 protein: CASSLMGLTDTQYF. The CDR3 nucleotides are TGTGCCAGCAGTTTAATGGGCCTCACAGATACGCAGTATTTT.

The genes are TRBV5-1 and TRBJ2-7; 10 nucleotides align to TRBD2. The germline CDR1 and CDR2 sequences are SGHRS and YFSETQ. This CDR3 spans 15 amino acids. Trimming cost V 0 bases and J 3 bases; bases outside gene matches: 3. The CDR3 coding sequence is TGCGCCAGCAGCTTGGCGCCTAGCGGGAGCTACGAGCAGTACTTC. Translated, it gives CASSLAPSGSYEQYF.

The chain combines TRBV27 with TRBJ2-7; perhaps TRBD2 as D (6 bases). CDR1 is MNHEY and CDR2 is SMNVEV in the germline V gene (reference sequence). This CDR3 has 13 residues. Trimming left V 5 bases short and J 3 bases short, with 11 bases between. The CDR3 nucleotides are TGTGCCAGCAGTGGAGGGACTGTCTACGAGCAGTACTTC. The encoded protein is CASSGGTVYEQYF.

This clone was recorded only once. This chain links TRBV5-4 with TRBJ2-3; possible D gene TRBD2, 6 bases. The CDR3 has 12 residues. The germline CDR1 and CDR2 sequences are SGHNT and YYREEE (reference sequence). V lost 6 bases, J lost 4 bases, and 9 bases lay in between. CDR3 loop: CASTSGADTQYF. CDR3 nucleotide sequence: TGTGCCAGCACCTCGGGGGCAGATACGCAGTATTTT.

The chain has TRBV11-2 and TRBJ2-1, with TRBD1 matching over 11 bases. V shed 8 bases and J 6 bases; nucleotides not matched to a gene: 6. CDR1 is SGHAT and CDR2 is FQNNGV in the germline V gene. There are 14 residues in the CDR3. This CDR3 reads CASSPGQGGNEQFF. DNA of the CDR3: TGTGCCAGCTCCCCGGGACAGGGGGGCAATGAGCAGTTCTTC.

This rearrangement joins TRBV5-4 to TRBJ2-5, with 9 bases identical to TRBD1. This CDR3 region has 15 residues. The germline V gene has CDR1 SGHNT and CDR2 YYREEE (reference sequence). V lost 4 bases, J lost 5 bases, and 9 bases stayed unmatched. The CDR3 nucleotides are TGTGCCAGCAGCCATACCCCGGGACAGGGCGAGACCCAGTACTTC. It translates to CASSHTPGQGETQYF.

The chain recombines TRBV28 with TRBJ2-1; possibly TRBD2 for D (5 bases). V lost 2 bases to trimming and J lost 15 bases, with 23 bases between them. Germline values: CDR1 MDHEN, CDR2 SYDVKM. The CDR3 consists of 15 residues. The DNA for the CDR3 is TGTGCCAGCAGTTTAACCGGGGAAACAGAACATTGGGGGTTCTTC. Translation: CASSLTGETEHWGFF.

The DNA of the CDR3 is TGTGCCAGCAGCTTTCCGGGACAGGGTAATGAAAAACTGTTTTTT. It yields the protein CASSFPGQGNEKLFF. The rearrangement uses TRBV7-8 and TRBJ1-4; 9 positions agree with TRBD1. This CDR3 has 15 residues. CDR1 is SGHVS, CDR2 FQNEAQ, per germline. V shed 3 bases and J 4 bases; nucleotides not matched to a gene: 3.

This chain connects TRBV6-1 to TRBJ1-5; no clear D. Germline values: CDR1 MNHNS, CDR2 SASEGT. Trimming pared 5 bases from V and 0 bases from J, leaving 8 bases between. The CDR3 consists of 14 residues. CDR3 sequence reads: CASSPYNSNQPQHF. CDR3 DNA sequence: TGTGCCAGCAGTCCTTACAATAGCAATCAGCCCCAGCATTTT.

J is TRBJ1-5 and V is TRBV2; 7 bases map to TRBD1. This CDR3 has 14 residues. Trimming at V came to 7 bases and at J to 6 bases, leaving 9 bases not matched to a gene. Germline values: CDR1 SNHLY, CDR2 FYNNEI. The chain's CDR3 is CASNPRQGSQPQHF. The CDR3, as DNA: TGTGCCAGCAATCCTAGACAGGGTAGTCAGCCCCAGCATTTT.

V usage is TRBV28 and J usage is TRBJ2-7; D remains ambiguous. CDR1 is MDHEN and CDR2 is SYDVKM in the germline V gene. The CDR3 has 13 residues. V dropped 9 bases and J dropped 3 bases, with 15 bases sitting between them. CDR3 bases: TGTGCCAGTACACGTCCAGTCCTCTACGAGCAGTACTTC. Amino acid sequence: CASTRPVLYEQYF.

The rearrangement joins TRBV5-1 to TRBJ1-1; TRBD1 agrees at 7 bases. V dropped 1 base and J dropped 12; count of bases not matched to a gene: 6. Germline CDR1 reads SGHRS; CDR2 reads YFSETQ. The CDR3 totals 12 residues. This CDR3 reads CASSLRGREPFF. CDR3 sequence (DNA): TGCGCCAGCAGCTTGAGGGGGCGCGAACCTTTCTTT. Full variable domain (missing parts from reference TRBV5-1 and TRBJ1-1): KAGVTQTPRYLIKTRGQQVTLSCSPISGHRSVSWYQQTPGQGLQFLFEYFSETQRNKGNFPGRFSGRQFSNSRSEMNVSTLELGDSALYLCASSLRGREPFFGQGTRLTVV.